One and the same sample provided the 26 T cell receptor beta chains below, sequenced in a study of blood T cell repertoires in COVID-19. Profiling relied on immunoSEQ multiplex PCR, and the TCRdb table lists in-frame clones only, not all of them. Of about 90,000 clones listed, 76% are singletons. The sample taken for sequencing was peripheral blood. The receptors come from a man between 70 and 80 years old with acute or convalescent COVID-19.

The sample holds many counts of this clone. The rearrangement joins TRBV5-1 to TRBJ2-1, with D possibly TRBD1 on 6 matching bases. Germline V gene sequence: CDR1 SGHRS, CDR2 YFSETQ. The CDR3 is 13 residues long. Trimming took off 5 bases at V and 6 bases at J, with 12 bases between the two ends. CDR3 residues: CASRWTETNEQFF. DNA for the CDR3: TGCGCCAGCAGATGGACAGAGACCAATGAGCAGTTCTTC.

The gene calls are TRBV7-3 and TRBJ1-2, with TRBD1 identical over 8 bases. This CDR3 has 13 amino acids. Germline V gene data show CDR1 as SGHTA and CDR2 as FQGTGA. V dropped 5 bases and J dropped 8; count of bases not matched to a gene: 7. The CDR3 sequence is CASSATGGEGYTF. The CDR3 nucleotides read TGTGCCAGCAGCGCCACAGGGGGAGAGGGCTACACCTTC. Looking up the rest from reference TRBV7-3 and TRBJ1-2 gives the full variable domain: GAGVSQTPSNKVTEKGKYVELRCDPISGHTALYWYRQSLGQGPEFLIYFQGTGAADDSGLPNDRFFAVRPEGSVSTLKIQRTERGDSAVYLCASSATGGEGYTFGSGTRLTVV.

This clone was observed a few times. The DNA for the CDR3 is TGTGCCAGCTCACTCCAGGTGTCCTACGAGCAGTACGTC. Amino acids: CASSLQVSYEQYV. The chain carries TRBV18 and TRBJ2-7, with D unclear. The germline gives CDR1 KGHSH, CDR2 LQKENI. V lost 4 bases, J lost 1 base, and 8 bases lay in between. This CDR3 has 13 amino acids.

This clone was found once. The chain uses TRBV7-9 and TRBJ1-4; D remains unclear. V was pared by 4 bases and J by 0 bases, with 9 bases between. Germline-derived CDR1 and CDR2 are SEHNR and FQNEAQ (reference sequence). The CDR3 is 15 residues long. This CDR3 is CASSSLRTTNEKLFF. The DNA of the CDR3 is TGTGCCAGCAGCTCGCTCAGGACAACTAATGAAAAACTGTTTTTT.

The chain couples TRBV3-1 (or the pseudogene TRBV3-2) to TRBJ2-1; D might be TRBD2 (6 bases). The CDR3 consists of 15 residues. Between the trimmed V and J ends, which lost 4 bases and 3 bases, there was a span of 13 bases. The germline V gene has CDR1 LGHDT and CDR2 YNNKEL (reference sequence). The CDR3 DNA sequence: TGTGCCAGCAGCCTTGGGGCCGGGGGCTACAATGAGCAGTTCTTC. Translation: CASSLGAGGYNEQFF.

The chain carries TRBV10-1 and TRBJ1-1; maybe TRBD1 (6 bases). V was pared by 0 bases and J by 9 bases, with 11 bases between. The CDR3 has 13 amino acids. Germline V lookup: CDR1 WNHNN, CDR2 SYGVQD (reference sequence). The CDR3 sequence: CASSESIGGKAFF. The CDR3 DNA sequence: TGCGCCAGCAGTGAGTCGATAGGGGGAAAAGCTTTCTTT.

This sequence joins TRBV7-9 and TRBJ1-1; 11 bases align to TRBD1. J gave up 6 bases and V 4 bases, and 7 bases lay outside the gene matches. There are 15 residues in the CDR3. The germline CDR1 and CDR2 sequences are SEHNR and FQNEAQ (reference sequence). In nucleotides, the CDR3 is TGTGCCAGCAGCTACGGACAGGGGGCTGGGGCTGAAGCTTTCTTT. This sequence encodes CASSYGQGAGAEAFF.

This clone was recorded only once. The chain recombines TRBV5-1 with TRBJ1-6; 7 bases map to TRBD1. CDR1 is SGHRS, CDR2 YFSETQ, per germline. Losses at the gene ends were 0 bases for V and 7 bases for J; bases not matched to a gene: 4. This CDR3 comprises 15 residues. The CDR3 here is CASSLEGQENSPLHF. The CDR3 coding sequence is TGCGCCAGCAGCTTGGAAGGACAGGAAAATTCACCCCTCCACTTT.

This clone turned up a few times. The rearrangement uses TRBV6-5 and TRBJ2-1; D is ambiguous. Germline CDR1 is MNHEY and CDR2 is SVGAGI. This CDR3 contains 14 residues. The germline V and J ends were trimmed by 4 bases and 2 bases, with 9 bases remaining between them. The CDR3 bases are TGTGCCAGCAGTTTTGAGGATACCTACAATGAGCAGTTCTTC. The encoded protein is CASSFEDTYNEQFF.

The chain combines TRBV7-9 with TRBJ2-1; tentatively, D is TRBD2 (7 bases). CDR3 length equals 16 residues. The V gene lost 5 bases and the J gene lost 5 bases, with 19 bases spanning the gap. The V gene's germline CDR1 is SEHNR and CDR2 FQNEAQ (reference sequence). The chain's CDR3 is CASSLTPGGRDNEQFF. Here the CDR3 DNA reads TGTGCCAGCAGCCTCACCCCCGGGGGGCGGGACAATGAGCAGTTCTTC.

The J gene is TRBJ2-7, the V gene TRBV6-5, with TRBD2 identical over 12 bases. The CDR3 covers 15 residues. The V segment lost 4 bases and the J segment 2 bases; nucleotides outside the gene matches: 3. CDR1 is MNHEY, CDR2 SVGAGI, per germline. CDR3 loop: CASSSSSGGAYEQYV. CDR3 nucleotide sequence: TGTGCCAGCAGTTCCTCTAGCGGGGGGGCCTACGAGCAGTACGTC.

The V call is TRBV13, the J call TRBJ2-7, with D perhaps TRBD2 (5 bases). This CDR3 region has 13 residues. Germline loops: CDR1 PRHDT, CDR2 FYEKMQ (reference sequence). V gave up 0 bases and J gave up 7 bases, with 10 bases separating them. CDR3 in DNA: TGTGCCAGCAGCTTAGGGCTCCCGGGGGAGCAGTACGTC. Its protein product is CASSLGLPGEQYV.

The rearrangement uses TRBV19 and TRBJ1-2; TRBD1 agrees at 9 bases. Germline V CDR1 and CDR2: LNHDA, SQIVND (reference sequence). J gave up 6 bases and V 5 bases, and 7 bases lay outside the gene matches. This CDR3 comprises 14 residues. The CDR3 bases are TGTGCCAGTAGTCCCCCCGGGACAGGGAATGGCTACACCTTC. Encoded protein: CASSPPGTGNGYTF.

The J gene is TRBJ2-2, the V gene TRBV9; 14 bases are shared with TRBD2. V lost 4 bases, J lost 6 bases, and 5 bases stayed unmatched. This CDR3 region has 16 residues. CDR1 is SGDLS, CDR2 YYNGEE, per germline. The CDR3 loop reads CASSPGTSGRPGELFF. Here the CDR3 DNA reads TGTGCCAGCAGCCCAGGGACTAGCGGGAGACCCGGGGAGCTGTTTTTT.

This chain connects TRBV4-2 to TRBJ1-1, with D perhaps matching TRBD1 (5 bases). CDR1 and CDR2 (germline): LGHNA, YNFKEQ. Trimming left V 3 bases short and J 5 bases short, with 13 bases between. This CDR3 region has 14 residues. The DNA of the CDR3 is TGTGCCAGCAGCCAGGGCCAGGGAAGGACTGAAGCTTTCTTT. It yields the protein CASSQGQGRTEAFF.

The chain links TRBV7-9 to TRBJ1-4; TRBD1 is a possible D gene (6 bases). V was shortened by 5 bases and J by 0 bases, with 13 bases between the two germline ends. The CDR3 length is 16 residues. CDR1 SEHNR and CDR2 FQNEAQ come from the germline V gene (reference sequence). CDR3 coding DNA: TGTGCCAGCAGCCCGGGGGAGGGGGCAACTAATGAAAAACTGTTTTTT. Its translation is CASSPGEGATNEKLFF. The variable domain in full, completed from reference TRBV7-9 and TRBJ1-4, reads DTGVSQNPRHKITKRGQNVTFRCDPISEHNRLYWYRQTLGQGPEFLTYFQNEAQLEKSRLLSDRFSAERPKGSFSTLEIQRTEQGDSAMYLCASSPGEGATNEKLFFGSGTQLSVL.

The gene calls are TRBV24-1 and TRBJ1-6; possibly TRBD1 for D (6 bases). Per the germline V gene, CDR1 is KGHDR and CDR2 is SFDVKD. The CDR3 contains 15 residues. V was clipped by 9 bases and J by 5 bases, with 16 bases between them. The CDR3 here is CATAAGTTNNSPLHF. CDR3 nucleotides: TGTGCCACCGCGGCCGGGACAACGAATAATTCACCCCTCCACTTT.

The gene calls are TRBV27 and TRBJ1-1; D perhaps matches TRBD1 (5 bases). Trimming removed 0 bases from V and 2 bases from J, with 10 bases in between. The CDR3 extends over 15 amino acids. From germline, CDR1 is MNHEY and CDR2 SMNVEV (reference sequence). Here the CDR3 DNA reads TGTGCCAGCAGTTTATCGTTCGGGGGAAACACTGAAGCTTTCTTT. This translates into CASSLSFGGNTEAFF.

The rearrangement uses TRBV27 and TRBJ2-1; TRBD2 matches at 7 bases. The V and J ends lost 3 bases and 7 bases, in that order; junction bases with no gene match: 6. This CDR3 is built from 14 residues. CDR1 is MNHEY, CDR2 SMNVEV, per germline (reference sequence). The CDR3 region has the DNA TGTGCCAGCAGTTTCAGGCTAGCGGCGAATGAGCAGTTCTTC. Translating gives CASSFRLAANEQFF.

The chain links TRBV4-1 to TRBJ1-1; TRBD1 might be the D (5 bases). Germline V lookup: CDR1 MGHRA, CDR2 YSYEKL. The CDR3 loop spans 14 amino acids. Trimming removed 2 bases from V and 6 bases from J, with 13 bases in between. Here the CDR3 DNA reads TGCGCCAGCAGCCAACGCCGACAGAGGCCTGAAGCTTTCTTT. Translated, it gives CASSQRRQRPEAFF.

This chain connects TRBV7-2 to TRBJ1-1; 10 nucleotides line up with TRBD1. CDR1 is SGHTA and CDR2 is FQGNSA in the germline V gene. J lost 1 base, V lost 6 bases, and 8 bases had no gene match. The CDR3 contains 16 residues. This CDR3 is CASRSDRGLGNTEAFF. The CDR3 DNA is TGTGCCAGCAGAAGCGACAGGGGGCTTGGGAACACTGAAGCTTTCTTT. The full variable domain, in which reference TRBV7-2 and TRBJ1-1 provide the parts outside the CDR3, is GAGVSQSPSNKVTEKGKDVELRCDPISGHTALYWYRQSLGQGLEFLIYFQGNSAPDKSGLPSDRFSAERTGGSVSTLTIQRTQQEDSAVYLCASRSDRGLGNTEAFFGQGTRLTVV.

The chain combines TRBV5-1 with TRBJ1-2; D perhaps matches TRBD1 (6 bases). Germline lookup yields CDR1 SGHRS and CDR2 YFSETQ. Trimming cost V 2 bases and J 8 bases, with 16 bases left between them. CDR3 length equals 14 residues. The CDR3 here is CASSLDRLGAGYTF. CDR3 DNA sequence: TGCGCCAGCAGCTTAGACAGGCTTGGTGCGGGCTACACCTTC.

This clone appeared a single time. The chain is built from TRBV6-1 and TRBJ2-7; D unresolved. V gave up 1 base and J gave up 2 bases, with 12 bases separating them. Germline V gene lookup returns CDR1 MNHNS and CDR2 SASEGT. This CDR3 contains 15 residues. The CDR3 nucleotides read TGTGCCAGCAGTGAAGAAGTATGGCTAGCCTACGAGCAGTACTTC. Protein sequence: CASSEEVWLAYEQYF.

The chain couples TRBV7-2 to TRBJ2-6; 8 bases line up with TRBD1. Germline CDR1 is SGHTA and CDR2 is FQGNSA. The CDR3 has 18 amino acids. Unmatched junction bases numbered 5, after V lost 1 base and J lost 0 bases. The CDR3: CASSLGTGGNSGANVLTF. CDR3 nucleotide sequence: TGTGCCAGCAGCTTAGGCACAGGGGGTAACTCTGGGGCCAACGTCCTGACTTTC.

A note on this clone: Distinct nucleotide sequences in the sample also encode this CDR3. The J gene is TRBJ2-1, the V gene TRBV7-8, with 9 nucleotides matching TRBD2. Germline CDR1 is SGHVS and CDR2 is FQNEAQ. The J segment lost 5 bases and the V segment lost 4 bases, leaving 6 bases of the junction unmatched. The length of the CDR3 is 15 residues. CDR3 nucleotide sequence: TGTGCCAGCAGCTGGGGACTAGCAGCAGACAATGAGCAGTTCTTC. It codes for CASSWGLAADNEQFF.

The genes are TRBV7-3 and TRBJ1-1, with TRBD1 identical over 10 bases. The germline CDR1 and CDR2 sequences are SGHTA and FQGTGA. Germline trimming cut 5 bases from V and 11 bases from J; bases unmatched to any gene: 8. The CDR3 contains 13 residues. CDR3 nucleotide sequence: TGTGCCAGCAGCCCCACGGGACAGGGGACGGCTTTCTTT. Translation: CASSPTGQGTAFF.